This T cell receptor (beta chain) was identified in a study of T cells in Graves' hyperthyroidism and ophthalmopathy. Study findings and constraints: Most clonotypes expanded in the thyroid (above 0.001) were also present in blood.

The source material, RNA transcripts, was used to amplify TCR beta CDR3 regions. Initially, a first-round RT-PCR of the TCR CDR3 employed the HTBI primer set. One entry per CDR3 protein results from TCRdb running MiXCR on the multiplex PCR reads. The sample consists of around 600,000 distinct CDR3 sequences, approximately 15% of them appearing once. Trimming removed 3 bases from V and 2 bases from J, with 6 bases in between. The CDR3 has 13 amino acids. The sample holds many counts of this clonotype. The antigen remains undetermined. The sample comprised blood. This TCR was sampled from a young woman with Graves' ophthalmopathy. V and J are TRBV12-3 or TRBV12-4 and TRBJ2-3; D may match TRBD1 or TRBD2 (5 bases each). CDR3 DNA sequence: TGTGCCAGCAGTTTCGGGGCCACAGATACGCAGTATTTT. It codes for CASSFGATDTQYF.